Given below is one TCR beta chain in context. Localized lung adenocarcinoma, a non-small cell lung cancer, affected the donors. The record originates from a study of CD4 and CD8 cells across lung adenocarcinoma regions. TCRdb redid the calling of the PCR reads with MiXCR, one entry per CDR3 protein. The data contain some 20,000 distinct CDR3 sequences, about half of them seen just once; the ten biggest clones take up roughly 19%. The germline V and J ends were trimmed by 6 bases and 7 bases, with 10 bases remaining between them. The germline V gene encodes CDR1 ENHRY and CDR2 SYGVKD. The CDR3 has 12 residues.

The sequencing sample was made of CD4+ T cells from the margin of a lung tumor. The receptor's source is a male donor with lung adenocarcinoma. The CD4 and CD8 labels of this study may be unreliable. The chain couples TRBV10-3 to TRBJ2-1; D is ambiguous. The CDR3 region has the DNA TGTGCCATCAGCCCCTTAGATAATGAGCAGTTCTTC. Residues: CAISPLDNEQFF.